Shown below are 30 T cell receptor beta chains from a single sample sequenced in a study of T-cell memory formation after mild COVID-19. TCRdb fed the 5' RACE reads into MiXCR, producing one record per CDR3 protein. The sample shows hundreds of thousands of distinct CDR3 sequences, around 15% of them seen only once. The sequenced sample was PBMCs or a T cell subset sorted from them (not recorded which). Every receptor here comes from a man younger than 35 who had mild COVID-19 (a few samples of this study predate the infection). Cell type and time point are not known.

This chain uses TRBV29-1 with TRBJ2-7; possible D gene TRBD1, 5 bases. Deletions cut 4 bases from V and 2 bases from J, with 12 bases between. Germline-derived CDR1 and CDR2 are SQVTM and ANQGSEA. The CDR3 has 13 amino acids. CDR3 sequence: CSVVGRTTYEQYF. DNA of the CDR3: TGCAGCGTTGTAGGACGGACAACCTACGAGCAGTACTTC.

This clonotype was counted between two and nine times. DNA for the CDR3: TGTGCCAGCAGCTATCGATACACTGAAGCTTTCTTT. Translated, it gives CASSYRYTEAFF. The chain is built from TRBV7-9 and TRBJ1-1; unclear D gene. V was pared by 4 bases and J by 3 bases, with 6 bases between. This CDR3 region has 12 residues. Germline loops: CDR1 SEHNR, CDR2 FQNEAQ (reference sequence).

This clonotype was counted many times. V is TRBV12-3 or TRBV12-4 and J is TRBJ1-5; 10 nucleotides agree with TRBD1. The CDR3 contains 14 residues. Trimming took 6 bases from V and 6 from J; bases not matched to a gene: 5. The CDR3 reads CASSRQGAGQPQHF. Written as DNA, the CDR3 is TGTGCCAGCAGCAGACAGGGGGCAGGTCAGCCCCAGCATTTT.

This clonotype has more than one count but fewer than ten. The CDR3 spells CASTASGAQETQYF. The CDR3 nucleotides read TGTGCCAGCACGGCTAGCGGGGCTCAAGAGACCCAGTACTTC. The V and J genes are TRBV6-1 and TRBJ2-5, with TRBD2 identical over 9 bases. V was pared by 7 bases and J by 2 bases, with 5 bases of the junction left unmatched. Germline V CDR1 and CDR2: MNHNS, SASEGT. The CDR3 is made up of 14 amino acids.

In this sample, this clonotype turned up many times. The chain joins TRBV4-3 to TRBJ2-1; D call uncertain. V lost 5 bases and J 0 bases, leaving 11 bases between the germline ends. The CDR3 length is 15 residues. Germline V CDR1 and CDR2: LGHNA, YSLEER. The CDR3 reads CASSVGQSSYNEQFF. CDR3 nucleotides: TGCGCCAGCAGCGTCGGGCAGAGCTCCTACAATGAGCAGTTCTTC.

The chain uses TRBV19 and TRBJ1-4, with 7 positions matching TRBD1. CDR1 is LNHDA and CDR2 is SQIVND in the germline V gene (reference sequence). The CDR3 is 14 residues long. Trimming at V came to 5 bases and at J to 5 bases, leaving 5 bases not matched to a gene. CDR3 DNA sequence: TGTGCCAGTAGTGAGGACAGGCGGAATGAAAAACTGTTTTTT. This codes for CASSEDRRNEKLFF.

The gene calls are TRBV13 and TRBJ2-2; D is unresolved. The germline V and J ends were trimmed by 5 bases and 7 bases, with 8 bases remaining between them. The germline CDR1 and CDR2 sequences are PRHDT and FYEKMQ (reference sequence). This CDR3 comprises 12 residues. As DNA, the CDR3 is TGTGCCAGCAGCCCGGCGGTCGGGGAGCTGTTTTTT. Encoded protein: CASSPAVGELFF.

This clonotype was detected only a few times. This rearrangement joins TRBV27 to TRBJ2-1; no clear D gene. V dropped 4 bases and J dropped 8 bases, with 15 bases sitting between them. The CDR3 spans 14 residues. The germline CDR1 and CDR2 sequences are MNHEY and SMNVEV (reference sequence). The CDR3 here is CASSSSVSGYEQFF. For the CDR3, the DNA is TGTGCCAGCAGTTCCTCCGTCTCTGGGTATGAGCAGTTCTTC.

The rearrangement links TRBV7-2 to TRBJ2-6; no definite D call. Looked up from germline, CDR1 is SGHTA and CDR2 is FQGNSA. CDR3 size: 15 residues. Between the trimmed V and J ends, which lost 3 bases and 0 bases, there was a span of 6 bases. This CDR3 is CASSFIYSGANVLTF. CDR3 bases: TGTGCCAGCAGCTTCATCTACTCTGGGGCCAACGTCCTGACTTTC.

This clonotype showed up just a few times. The chain recombines TRBV20-1 with TRBJ1-2; no clear D gene. The germline gives CDR1 DFQATT, CDR2 SNEGSKA (reference sequence). The CDR3 runs 14 residues. V was shortened by 0 bases and J by 0 bases, with 8 bases between the two germline ends. CDR3 DNA sequence: TGCAGTGCTAGAGATTGGACGGCTAACTATGGCTACACCTTC. It codes for CSARDWTANYGYTF.

The CDR3 spells CATNRDFGYTF. The CDR3 DNA is TGTGCCACCAACAGGGATTTTGGCTACACCTTC. The rearrangement links TRBV6-2 or TRBV6-3 to TRBJ1-2; TRBD1 is a possible D gene (6 bases). V was trimmed by 10 bases and J by 7 bases, leaving 13 bases between them. This CDR3 contains 11 residues. The V gene's germline CDR1 is MNHEY and CDR2 SVGEGT.

CDR3 sequence: CASSVLRGRTDTQYF. CDR3 DNA: TGTGCCAGCAGCGTACTGAGGGGGCGCACAGATACGCAGTATTTT. The genes are TRBV9 and TRBJ2-3; 7 bases map to TRBD1. The germline CDR1 and CDR2 sequences are SGDLS and YYNGEE. The CDR3 sequence is 15 residues long. V lost 1 base, J lost 1 base, and 3 bases stayed unmatched.

A few counts support this clonotype. The V and J genes are TRBV12-3 or TRBV12-4 and TRBJ2-1; perhaps TRBD2 as D (5 bases). With 6 bases removed from V and 9 bases from J, the gap between germline ends came to 12 bases. The CDR3 consists of 12 residues. The chain's CDR3 is CASRSLGSEQFF. In nucleotides, the CDR3 is TGTGCCAGCAGGTCCCTGGGGAGTGAGCAGTTCTTC.

CDR3 coding DNA: TGTGCCACCAGTGAAAGCGGGAGTTTGAATGAGCAGTTCTTC. Translated, it gives CATSESGSLNEQFF. This chain joins TRBV24-1 and TRBJ2-1; the match to TRBD2 covers 8 bases. Germline V lookup: CDR1 KGHDR, CDR2 SFDVKD. The V and J ends lost 4 bases and 7 bases, in that order; junction bases with no gene match: 5. The CDR3 covers 14 residues.

This chain uses TRBV7-9 with TRBJ2-3; 8 bases fit TRBD1. CDR1 is SEHNR, CDR2 FQNEAQ, per germline (reference sequence). The CDR3 runs 16 residues. V lost 5 bases to trimming and J lost 2 bases; unmatched junction nucleotides: 9. The CDR3 coding sequence is TGTGCCAGCAGCCAGATGACAGGGGCCTACACAGATACGCAGTATTTT. Translated, it gives CASSQMTGAYTDTQYF. Full variable domain (rest looked up from reference TRBV7-9 and TRBJ2-3): DTGVSQNPRHKITKRGQNVTFRCDPISEHNRLYWYRQTLGQGPEFLTYFQNEAQLEKSRLLSDRFSAERPKGSFSTLEIQRTEQGDSAMYLCASSQMTGAYTDTQYFGPGTRLTVL.

This sequence joins TRBV12-3 or TRBV12-4 and TRBJ2-5; TRBD2 aligns across 8 bases. V was clipped by 6 bases and J by 5 bases; unmatched bases: 5. CDR3 size: 13 residues. In nucleotides, the CDR3 is TGTGCCAGCAGGGCGGGGGGCCGGGAGACCCAGTACTTC. Protein: CASRAGGRETQYF.

The CDR3 loop is CASSGGTQSTDTQYF. For the CDR3, the DNA is TGCGCCAGCAGCGGGGGGACCCAAAGCACAGATACGCAGTATTTT. V usage is TRBV5-1 and J usage is TRBJ2-3, with D possibly being TRBD2 (6 bases). V was clipped by 4 bases and J by 0 bases, with 12 bases between them. Germline values: CDR1 SGHRS, CDR2 YFSETQ. This CDR3 is 15 amino acids long.

This clonotype was detected only a few times. The V and J genes are TRBV6-1 and TRBJ1-5; 7 nucleotides match TRBD1. V gave up 5 bases and J gave up 6 bases; unmatched junction bases: 10. Germline CDR1 MNHNS, CDR2 SASEGT. CDR3 length: 15 amino acids. This CDR3 reads CASSFKRGRGQPQHF. As DNA, the CDR3 is TGTGCCAGCAGTTTCAAGAGGGGGCGAGGTCAGCCCCAGCATTTT.

CDR3 in DNA: TGTGCCAGCAGGATTGGTCTGTCCCTGTTTAATAGCAATCAGCCCCAGCATTTT. Its protein product is CASRIGLSLFNSNQPQHF. This chain joins TRBV6-2 or TRBV6-3 and TRBJ1-5, with no clear D. V was shortened by 6 bases and J by 0 bases, with 21 bases between the two germline ends. The CDR3 is 18 amino acids. Looked up from germline, CDR1 is MNHEY and CDR2 is SVGEGT.

This clonotype was detected a few times. This sequence joins TRBV27 and TRBJ1-2, with a weak D call TRBD1 (5 bases). This CDR3 region has 14 residues. Looked up from germline, CDR1 is MNHEY and CDR2 is SMNVEV (reference sequence). V lost 7 bases and J lost 5, with 17 bases in between. CDR3 in amino acids: CASKFAGFVYGYTF. For the CDR3, the DNA is TGTGCCAGCAAGTTCGCAGGGTTTGTTTATGGCTACACCTTC.

This clonotype was counted between two and nine times. V gene TRBV21-1 combines with J gene TRBJ2-7; the table's D call, TRBD1, was not checked against the DNA. TRBV21-1 corresponds to a pseudogene. The CDR3 loop spans 15 amino acids. The CDR3 sequence is CASSTIRGIHYEQYV. In nucleotides, the CDR3 is TGTGCCAGCAGCACCATCCGGGGGATCCACTACGAGCAGTACGTC.

The chain is built from TRBV4-1 and TRBJ2-1; D gene ambiguous. V was cut by 2 bases and J by 8 bases, with 10 bases left in between. The CDR3 contains 13 residues. Germline CDR1 reads MGHRA; CDR2 reads YSYEKL. Written as DNA, the CDR3 is TGCGCCAGCAGCCAACCGACCGAAGATGAGCAGTTCTTC. Translating it yields CASSQPTEDEQFF.

There are many counts of this clonotype. The genes are TRBV5-1 and TRBJ2-1; the D call may be TRBD1 or TRBD2 (5 bases each). Germline V lookup: CDR1 SGHRS, CDR2 YFSETQ. V dropped 2 bases and J dropped 8 bases, with 11 bases sitting between them. The CDR3 is 13 amino acids. CDR3 region: CASSFGRGDEQFF. The CDR3 coding sequence is TGCGCCAGCAGCTTCGGTCGGGGCGATGAGCAGTTCTTC.

The sample holds many counts of this clonotype. The J gene is TRBJ2-1, the V gene TRBV10-1; D perhaps matches TRBD1 (5 bases). The CDR3 totals 14 residues. Germline lookup yields CDR1 WNHNN and CDR2 SYGVQD (reference sequence). Trimming pared 6 bases from V and 8 bases from J, leaving 17 bases between. The CDR3: CASRQTQGSDEQFF. In DNA form, the CDR3 reads TGCGCCAGCAGACAAACCCAGGGAAGCGATGAGCAGTTCTTC.

The chain carries TRBV18 and TRBJ1-1, with TRBD1 matching 7 bases. Germline V gene sequence: CDR1 KGHSH, CDR2 LQKENI. With V trimmed by 3 bases and J by 9 bases, 13 bases remained unmatched. The CDR3 runs to 15 residues. The CDR3 DNA reads TGTGCCAGCTCACCGCTGGGACAGTCCTCGACCAAAGCTTTCTTT. This gives the protein CASSPLGQSSTKAFF.

The J gene is TRBJ2-3, the V gene TRBV20-1, with 8 bases aligning to TRBD2. CDR1 is DFQATT and CDR2 is SNEGSKA in the germline V gene (reference sequence). V lost 1 base and J lost 6; bases outside the gene matches: 12. The CDR3 has 16 residues. CDR3: CSARGWRGDPSDTQYF. The CDR3 region has the DNA TGCAGTGCTAGAGGATGGCGGGGGGACCCTAGCGATACGCAGTATTTT.

The chain couples TRBV4-1 to TRBJ2-3, with a tentative D call TRBD2 (6 bases). This CDR3 has 16 amino acids. V lost 0 bases and J lost 2, with 12 bases in between. The germline V gene encodes CDR1 MGHRA and CDR2 YSYEKL. The CDR3 loop is CASSQELAGNTDTQYF. CDR3 in DNA: TGCGCCAGCAGCCAAGAACTAGCTGGTAACACAGATACGCAGTATTTT.

This clonotype was seen only a few times. V is TRBV20-1 and J is TRBJ2-7; TRBD1 agrees at 10 bases. The CDR3 has 15 amino acids. The J segment lost 0 bases and the V segment lost 4 bases, leaving 6 bases of the junction unmatched. CDR1 is DFQATT and CDR2 is SNEGSKA in the germline V gene (reference sequence). The CDR3 loop reads CSATRGDRGSYEQYF. In DNA form, the CDR3 reads TGCAGTGCTACCCGAGGGGACAGGGGCTCCTACGAGCAGTACTTC.

This clonotype came up a few times. The genes are TRBV4-1 and TRBJ1-6; TRBD1 matches at 8 bases. Trimming removed 4 bases from V and 7 bases from J; junction bases left unmatched: 3. Per the germline V gene, CDR1 is MGHRA and CDR2 is YSYEKL. CDR3 length: 14 residues. Here the CDR3 reads CASSRTGSNSPLHF. CDR3 DNA sequence: TGCGCCAGCAGCCGGACAGGGAGCAATTCACCCCTCCACTTT.

In its sample, this clonotype was seen a few times. V is TRBV3-1 and J is TRBJ1-5, with TRBD1 matching over 8 bases. The CDR3 runs 19 residues. Germline V gives CDR1 LGHDT, CDR2 YNNKEL (reference sequence). V dropped 2 bases and J dropped 2; count of bases not matched to a gene: 14. DNA for the CDR3: TGTGCCAGCAGCCAAAAGACAGGGACAGGCGGGACGGGCAATCAGCCCCAGCATTTT. This sequence encodes CASSQKTGTGGTGNQPQHF.